The 10 T cell receptor beta chains given below trace back to one sample, sequenced in a study of metastatic and nonmetastatic thyroid tumors. Patients underwent thyroid surgery, and none had received any treatment before it. MiXCR reprocessed the PCR reads for TCRdb. The sample carries over 20,000 clones, approximately 12% recorded once. The sample comprised blood. These receptors came from a female donor with papillary thyroid cancer or a benign thyroid nodule (not recorded which). Some clones in this sample may be carry-over from other donors' samples.

This clone was counted many times. The gene calls are TRBV12-3 or TRBV12-4 and TRBJ2-1; weak D call: TRBD2 (6 bases). Trimming took off 6 bases at V and 5 bases at J, with 11 bases between the two ends. The CDR3 is 13 amino acids. CDR3 bases: TGTGCCAGCAGCGTAACTAGCAACAATGAGCAGTTCTTC. Translating it yields CASSVTSNNEQFF.

This clone showed up many times. The genes are TRBV5-4 and TRBJ1-2, with D possibly TRBD1 on 5 matching bases. The germline V gene encodes CDR1 SGHNT and CDR2 YYREEE (reference sequence). Trimming took off 6 bases at V and 8 bases at J, with 23 bases between the two ends. This CDR3 is built from 15 residues. The DNA of the CDR3 is TGTGCCAGCATCGGGGGTCGGGGGTCACACCTAGGCTACACCTTC. This sequence encodes CASIGGRGSHLGYTF. Together with reference TRBV5-4 and TRBJ1-2, the CDR3 gives the full variable domain: ETGVTQSPTHLIKTRGQQVTLRCSSQSGHNTVSWYQQALGQGPQFIFQYYREEENGRGNFPPRFSGLQFPNYSSELNVNALELDDSALYLCASIGGRGSHLGYTFGSGTRLTVV.

In its sample, this clone was seen many times. The chain links TRBV7-8 to TRBJ1-5; D not resolved. Trimming stripped 1 base from V and 0 bases from J, with 13 bases between. There are 17 residues in the CDR3. CDR1 and CDR2 (germline): SGHVS, FQNEAQ. The CDR3: CASSLDGGRYSNQPQHF. The CDR3 DNA sequence: TGTGCCAGCAGCTTAGATGGCGGGCGCTATAGCAATCAGCCCCAGCATTTT.

Comments on this clone: Relative to the germline gene, one junction end is altered; a read error may explain this. The rearrangement joins TRBV2 to TRBJ2-1; 7 bases match TRBD1. Germline assignment: CDR1 SNHLY and CDR2 FYNNEI. There are 16 residues in the CDR3. CDR3 nucleotide sequence: TGTGCCAGCAATGAACAGGGGAAGTCCTCCCACAATGAGCAGTTCTTC. Its protein is CASNEQGKSSHNEQFF.

Ten or more counts support this clone. V is TRBV7-6 and J is TRBJ2-3; TRBD2 matches 12 bases. CDR3 size: 16 residues. V was clipped by 5 bases and J by 2 bases; unmatched bases: 5. Looked up from germline, CDR1 is SGHVS and CDR2 is FNYEAQ. CDR3 sequence: CASSPTSGGTTDTQYF. CDR3 bases: TGTGCCAGCAGCCCCACTAGCGGGGGGACCACAGATACGCAGTATTTT.

This clone was seen many times. This chain uses TRBV7-2 with TRBJ1-3; weak D call: TRBD1 (6 bases). Between the trimmed V and J ends, which lost 5 bases and 7 bases, there was a span of 18 bases. The CDR3 length is 15 residues. Germline V CDR1 and CDR2: SGHTA, FQGNSA. The chain's CDR3 is CASSLLGQGRNTIYF. In DNA, the CDR3 is TGTGCCAGCAGCCTCTTGGGCCAGGGGAGGAACACCATATATTTT.

In its sample, this clone is medium-sized. This sequence joins TRBV19 and TRBJ1-2; 7 bases agree with TRBD1. Germline CDR1 LNHDA, CDR2 SQIVND (reference sequence). This CDR3 is built from 12 residues. The V and J ends lost 6 bases and 7 bases, in that order; junction bases with no gene match: 5. CDR3: CASSDRVGGYTF. The CDR3 bases are TGTGCCAGTAGCGACAGGGTCGGTGGCTACACCTTC.

This clone was seen many times. This sequence joins TRBV24-1 and TRBJ2-7; 12 bases are a match to TRBD1. Germline CDR1 is KGHDR and CDR2 is SFDVKD. The CDR3 runs to 16 residues. V lost 3 bases and J lost 6; bases outside the gene matches: 8. The CDR3 loop is CATSDRTGQGAGEQYF. The CDR3 DNA sequence: TGTGCCACCAGTGATAGAACGGGACAGGGGGCGGGCGAGCAGTACTTC.

On this clone: The same CDR3 can be traced to other DNA sequences in this sample. The chain uses TRBV20-1 and TRBJ2-4, with 12 bases that match TRBD2. Germline V lookup: CDR1 DFQATT, CDR2 SNEGSKA (reference sequence). The V segment lost 6 bases and the J segment 0 bases; nucleotides outside the gene matches: 9. There are 17 residues in the CDR3. CDR3 nucleotide sequence: TGCAGTGCCGCGCTAGCGGGGGGGCTCCTAGCCAAAAACATTCAGTACTTC. Amino acids: CSAALAGGLLAKNIQYF.

The gene calls are TRBV27 and TRBJ1-1, with 8 bases fitting TRBD1. The germline V gene has CDR1 MNHEY and CDR2 SMNVEV (reference sequence). The length of the CDR3 is 12 residues. Trimming took 7 bases from V and 12 from J; bases not matched to a gene: 10. CDR3 region: CASTDPRTGSFF. CDR3 coding DNA: TGTGCCAGCACTGACCCCCGGACAGGGTCTTTCTTT.